This paragraph covers one T cell receptor (beta chain) sequence. The sample comes from a study of blood T cell repertoires in COVID-19. Study summary: Sample material is recorded as cDNA or gDNA derived from T cells, B-cell-depleted T cells, or PBMCs.

TCRdb's table, derived via immunoSEQ multiplex PCR, lists solely in-frame clones and lacks some. The data contain under 300,000 clones, about 86% of them seen just once; the ten biggest clones take up about an eighth. The germline V gene encodes CDR1 LNHDA and CDR2 SQIVND (reference sequence). Deletions cut 6 bases from V and 0 bases from J, with 8 bases between. The CDR3 sequence is 13 residues long. The source material was peripheral blood. The receptor's source is a woman in her 70s with COVID-19, enrolled during active disease. The V and J genes are TRBV19 and TRBJ1-2; no reliable D call. CDR3 residues: CASSPGSNYGYTF. DNA for the CDR3: TGTGCCAGTAGCCCCGGGTCTAACTATGGCTACACCTTC.